The text below deals with one T cell receptor beta chain. Its antigen remains unknown. Sequencing was performed with immunoSEQ multiplex PCR; in TCRdb, only in-frame clones are kept and a portion is missing. The sample has 1,400,000 or so clones, approximately 98.5% seen once. The data were taken from a study of shared clonotypes between healthy human individuals. Looking at the study overall: The study used three CD4 naive, three CD4 memory, two CD8 naive and one CD8 memory plate per donor. The study, taken as a whole, reports: Shared clonotypes across all four donors exceeded non-shared ones in generation probability.

J gave up 6 bases and V 5 bases, and 10 bases lay outside the gene matches. The CDR3 loop spans 15 amino acids. Germline V CDR1 and CDR2: KGHSH, LQKENI. Nashville, Tennessee was home to all donors, each a Caucasian adult. A CD45RA-negative memory subset and a CD45RA+ naive subset were separated from the CD4+ cells. Sequenced input: naive CD4+ T cells sorted from blood. The subset: CD45RA+ positively selected. The J gene is TRBJ1-5, the V gene TRBV18, with 7 bases that match TRBD1. The sequence came from a man aged 25-45 years in good health. The CDR3 DNA is TGTGCCAGCTCAGACACAGGGGCAGGTAGTCAGCCCCAGCATTTT. Its protein is CASSDTGAGSQPQHF.